A selection of T cell receptor beta chains follows, all from one sample in a study of CD8 T cells in Susac syndrome. TCRdb redid the calling of the immunoSEQ multiplex PCR reads with MiXCR, one entry per CDR3 protein. The data show about 180,000 distinct CDR3 sequences, 90% to 97% seen once. Sequenced material: CD4+ T cells from PBMCs. The receptors come from a human donor with multiple sclerosis. Both conserved end residues are part of each CDR3. The order of the fields is D gene, clone size, J gene, V gene, CDR3 length, CDR3 protein, CDR3 DNA. The D gene is left open where the match is weak. Clone size is stated in some rows and not others, as once, few, many or a class when expanded.

D: NA
size: NA
J: TRBJ2-5
V: TRBV7-2
length: 13
CDR3: CASSPNYGETQYF
DNA: TGTGCCAGCAGCCCTAATTACGGGGAGACCCAGTACTTC

D: NA
size: once
J: TRBJ1-2
V: TRBV30
length: 12
CDR3: CVTQGMGNGYTF
DNA: TGTGTCACACAGGGAATGGGTAATGGCTACACCTTC

D: TRBD1
size: NA
J: TRBJ1-4
V: TRBV3-1
length: 15
CDR3: CASSRDGTGNEKLFF
DNA: TGTGCCAGCAGCCGAGACGGGACAGGGAATGAAAAACTGTTTTTT

D: NA
size: NA
J: TRBJ2-6
V: TRBV18
length: 13
CDR3: CASSRSGANVLTF
DNA: TGTGCCAGCTCACGCTCTGGGGCCAACGTCCTGACTTTC

D: TRBD1
size: NA
J: TRBJ2-7
V: TRBV10-3
length: 13
CDR3: CAITRDRQVAQYF
DNA: TGTGCCATCACCCGGGACAGGCAAGTTGCGCAGTACTTC

D: TRBD1
size: NA
J: TRBJ1-2
V: TRBV6-1
length: 16
CDR3: CASSTRTGGGHYGYTF
DNA: TGTGCCAGCAGTACCAGGACAGGGGGCGGACACTATGGCTACACCTTC

D: NA
size: NA
J: TRBJ1-2
V: TRBV20-1
length: 15
CDR3: CSASHWDRKNYGYTF
DNA: TGCAGTGCTTCCCATTGGGACCGCAAAAACTATGGCTACACCTTC

D: NA
size: NA
J: TRBJ1-1
V: TRBV6-5
length: 13
CDR3: CASSLGWATEAFF
DNA: TGTGCCAGCAGCCTCGGTTGGGCCACTGAAGCTTTCTTT

D: NA
size: NA
J: TRBJ1-6
V: TRBV28
length: 15
CDR3: CASSPPSGVGSPLHF
DNA: TGTGCCAGCAGCCCCCCCTCAGGGGTGGGGTCACCCCTCCACTTT

D: NA
size: NA
J: TRBJ2-5
V: TRBV3-1
length: 12
CDR3: CASSQGGGTQYF
DNA: TGTGCCAGCAGCCAGGGAGGAGGTACCCAGTACTTC

D: NA
size: NA
J: TRBJ2-7
V: TRBV29-1
length: 13
CDR3: CSVEDRGGGEQYF
DNA: TGCAGCGTTGAAGATAGAGGAGGGGGCGAGCAGTACTTC

D: TRBD2
size: NA
J: TRBJ2-1
V: TRBV6-1
length: 17
CDR3: CASSEAGLAGAYNEQFF
DNA: TGTGCCAGCAGTGAAGCGGGCCTAGCGGGGGCCTACAATGAGCAGTTCTTC

D: TRBD1
size: NA
J: TRBJ1-5
V: TRBV20-1
length: 15
CDR3: CSASTAGGYNQPQHF
DNA: TGCAGTGCTAGCACGGCAGGGGGTTACAATCAGCCCCAGCATTTT

D: TRBD2
size: once
J: TRBJ2-1
V: TRBV18
length: 15
CDR3: CASSPNMGGENEQFF
DNA: TGTGCCAGCTCACCCAATATGGGAGGGGAAAATGAGCAGTTCTTC

D: NA
size: NA
J: TRBJ2-2
V: TRBV3-1
length: 13
CDR3: CASSQTNTGELFF
DNA: TGTGCCAGCAGCCAGACGAACACCGGGGAGCTGTTTTTT

D: NA
size: NA
J: TRBJ2-6
V: TRBV3-1
length: 17
CDR3: CASSHQTVGAGANVLTF
DNA: TGTGCCAGCAGCCACCAGACAGTGGGCGCGGGGGCCAACGTCCTGACTTTC

D: NA
size: NA
J: TRBJ1-6
V: TRBV6-5
length: 14
CDR3: CASSYVSYNSPLHF
DNA: TGTGCCAGCAGTTACGTCTCCTATAATTCACCCCTCCACTTT

D: NA
size: NA
J: TRBJ1-6
V: TRBV6-4
length: 14
CDR3: CASSLGGPDSPLHF
DNA: TGTGCCAGCAGCCTCGGGGGGCCGGATTCACCCCTCCACTTT

D: NA
size: NA
J: TRBJ2-5
V: TRBV2
length: 11
CDR3: CASKWAETQYF
DNA: TGTGCCAGCAAATGGGCGGAGACCCAGTACTTC

D: NA
size: NA
J: TRBJ1-1
V: TRBV7-9
length: 14
CDR3: CASSLRDANTEAFF
DNA: TGTGCCAGCAGCTTGCGGGACGCGAACACTGAAGCTTTCTTT

D: NA
size: NA
J: TRBJ2-7
V: TRBV2
length: 13
CDR3: CASSEASFYEQYF
DNA: TGTGCCAGCAGTGAAGCCAGCTTTTACGAGCAGTACTTC

D: TRBD2
size: NA
J: TRBJ2-5
V: TRBV9
length: 21
CDR3: CASSHPFRASGGVFNQETQYF
DNA: TGTGCCAGCAGCCACCCCTTCAGGGCTAGCGGGGGGGTTTTTAACCAAGAGACCCAGTACTTC

D: NA
size: NA
J: TRBJ2-4
V: TRBV6-5
length: 14
CDR3: CASSVGPPADIQYF
DNA: TGTGCCAGCTCCGTCGGGCCTCCCGCCGACATTCAGTACTTC

D: TRBD2
size: NA
J: TRBJ2-1
V: TRBV29-1
length: 15
CDR3: CSVEGLAGGRYEQFF
DNA: TGCAGCGTTGAAGGACTAGCGGGGGGGAGGTATGAGCAGTTCTTC

D: TRBD2
size: few
J: TRBJ2-5
V: TRBV27
length: 14
CDR3: CASSRTSGQETQYF
DNA: TGTGCCAGCAGCCGTACTAGCGGCCAAGAGACCCAGTACTTC

D: NA
size: NA
J: TRBJ2-5
V: TRBV2
length: 12
CDR3: CASSDRVETQYF
DNA: TGTGCCAGCAGTGACAGGGTGGAGACCCAGTACTTC

D: TRBD1
size: NA
J: TRBJ2-7
V: TRBV23-1
length: 13
CDR3: CASRDRVSYEQYF
DNA: TGCGCCAGTCGGGACAGGGTTTCCTACGAGCAGTACTTC

D: NA
size: few
J: TRBJ2-3
V: TRBV11-2
length: 13
CDR3: CASSLMGTDTQYF
DNA: TGTGCCAGCAGCTTAATGGGCACAGATACGCAGTATTTT

D: NA
size: NA
J: TRBJ1-5
V: TRBV29-1
length: 13
CDR3: CSVAVDGNQPQHF
DNA: TGCAGCGTTGCTGTTGACGGTAATCAGCCCCAGCATTTT